This TCR beta chain was sequenced during a study of shared clonotypes between healthy human individuals. Whole-study context: Participating donors consisted of a couple of women and a few men aged 18 to 49. Each donor had three CD4 naive, three CD4 memory, two CD8 naive and one CD8 memory plate. Findings and caveats of the study: Among a handful of donors, approximately 5% of naive CD4 clonotypes were found in common.

V lost 5 bases and J 6 bases, leaving 8 bases between the germline ends. The CDR3 is 11 amino acids. Germline assignment: CDR1 SGHNT and CDR2 YYREEE (reference sequence). Every subset's genomic DNA went evenly onto several immunoSEQ plates. Profiling relied on immunoSEQ multiplex PCR, and the TCRdb table lists in-frame clones only, not all of them. Of around 1.5 million clones detected, roughly 98% appear once; the ten largest clones hold about 0.4%. Details on this clone: Its antigen is still unknown.

Sequencing was performed on naive CD4+ T cells sorted from blood. The subset here: CD45RA+ positively selected. The chain combines TRBV5-4 with TRBJ1-1; unclear D gene. This TCR came from a man aged 30 to 39 in good health. CDR3 DNA sequence: TGTGCCAGCAGTAGTAGGGCTGAAGCTTTCTTT. Translating gives CASSSRAEAFF.